This TCR beta chain was observed in a study of blood T cell repertoires in COVID-19. Overall study context: Sites across the United States, Italy and Spain contributed samples from acute and convalescent COVID-19. T cells, B-cell-depleted T cells, or PBMCs provided the cDNA or gDNA that served as material.

Assay: immunoSEQ multiplex PCR; the TCRdb copy retains only in-frame clones and omits some. Of about 410,000 clones detected, approximately 89% appear once; the ten largest clones hold roughly 1.4%. The CDR3 totals 14 residues. Between the trimmed V and J ends, which lost 5 bases and 3 bases, there was a span of 15 bases. Germline V gives CDR1 SGHRS, CDR2 YFSETQ. Sample: peripheral blood. The chain employs TRBV5-1 and TRBJ2-7; a possible D gene is TRBD1 (6 bases). The source of this sequence is a woman between 35 and 50 years old with COVID-19, enrolled during active disease. This CDR3 is CASRGTGRLYEQYF. Here the CDR3 DNA reads TGCGCCAGCAGGGGTACAGGGCGCCTCTACGAGCAGTACTTC.